This T cell receptor (beta chain) is from a study of cytomegalovirus exposure and HLA in healthy donors (dated by TCRdb to about 2017). The study in broad terms: An earlier analysis of several hundred of the donors reported roughly 300 Gb of sequence data and about 120 million unique TCR beta sequences obtained from about 179 million T cells. Approximately 330 gigabases of sequencing data and 91 million or so unique TCR sequences made up an early release that covered nearly 650 HLA-typed donors. Of the approximately 370 genotyped donors, 75% to 85% were placed in the genetic ancestry cluster associated with self-reported Caucasian donors. The study aimed to test whether cataloging public T cell receptors could reveal signatures of past pathogen exposure. The study profiled the T cell repertoires of fewer than 850 subjects by immunosequencing and related them to cytomegalovirus serostatus. Along with the approximately 700-subject first cohort, a separate validation cohort of roughly 110 different subjects was used. The study combined high-throughput TCR immunosequencing, statistical association of individual TCRs with disease status, and machine learning to predict cytomegalovirus infection status. In a later analysis, previously published TCR beta repertoires from 600 to 850 donors were re-analyzed and high-resolution HLA genotyping was added so that TCR occurrence patterns could be studied. The later analysis used no new phenotypic data to find candidate immune exposures, relying instead on TCR beta sequences and their occurrence across donors. In an earlier analysis of several hundred of the donors, high-throughput TCR beta sequencing was used to judge whether each TCR beta V gene segment behaved as functional or pseudogenic. Donor age, sex, ethnicity and CMV serostatus were collected together with the repertoire data. A later genetic analysis took genome-wide SNP genotypes for 398 of the 666 donors and used that subset as a discovery cohort. Every repertoire in the discovery cohort had been generated on one and the same sequencing platform. Class I and class II HLA loci were covered by the typing at four-digit resolution. Typing coverage varied by locus: roughly 620-640 donors for A, B, C, DRB1 and DQB1; 522 for DQA1; nearly 610 for DPA1; approximately 450 for DPB1. A handful of DR-DQ haplotypes were handled as single units for association and clustering because linkage in the cohort was strong. On average, about 240,000 unique TCR beta nucleotide sequences were sequenced per donor among 398 genotyped donors of the cohort, with 15% to 20% of those sequences being non-productive.

In total, roughly 670 healthy bone marrow donors made up the cohort. At the time of sampling, all cohort members were nominally healthy, though unrecorded immune exposures were likely present. The donor tested CMV seronegative and was one of the 352 seronegative cohort members. A peripheral blood sample was collected from each donor, and TCR beta sequencing was performed on peripheral blood mononuclear cells. Genomic DNA was extracted from the blood cell samples with the Qiagen DNeasy Blood Extraction Kit. Libraries were made using the immunoSEQ multiplex PCR assay. For the multiplex PCR, a mixture combining 60 forward primers for TCR Vbeta segments and 13 reverse primers for TCR Jbeta segments was used. The CDR3 region of rearranged TCR beta genes was amplified from genomic DNA by a multiplex PCR assay. The Illumina HiSeq System was used to sequence the amplified TCR beta libraries as 87-base-pair reads. Under the source paper's analysis protocol: In a later analysis, 77 million or so unique TCR beta chains were counted across the roughly 670 repertoires, and approximately 9.9 million of these chains were shared by at least two donors. A nearest-neighbor algorithm error-corrected the raw reads and collapsed the reads into unique sequences, merging closely related sequences to remove PCR and sequencing errors. To assign V, D and J gene segments, CDR3 sequences were aligned to IMGT reference sequences. For a sequence to be retained, at least a six-nucleotide match to both a V gene segment and a J gene segment was required. Rearrangements were classified as productive when the CDR3 lacked stop codons and remained in frame with V and J, and all other rearrangements were classified as non-productive. Following IMGT convention, CDR3 was defined as the stretch from the second conserved V-encoded cysteine up to the conserved J-encoded phenylalanine. In an earlier analysis of 500 to 650 of the donors, sequences lacking an unambiguous match to a single V gene segment were excluded. An earlier analysis of 587 of the donors classified V segments as functional when productive rearrangements were above 56.7% and as segregating when the standard deviation between donors was above 5%. To diagnose cytomegalovirus status from the catalog of TCR beta chain sequences, a statistical classification framework was built. V and J gene assignment, in a later analysis, came from comparing TCR nucleotide sequences with IMGT/GENE-DB human TR gene sequences. In a later analysis, CDR3 sequences and most-parsimonious VDJ recombination scenarios were assigned using the TCRdist pipeline. In a later analysis, each TCR beta chain was defined by its CDR3 amino acid sequence together with its V-gene family, and reads without a unique V-gene family were excluded. A later analysis removed 550 to 650 highly shared, low-generation-probability nucleotide sequences to deal with suspected cross-contamination and a sequencing artifact. In a later analysis, a clonal expansion index for each public chain was calculated from normalized within-repertoire ranks of inferred template counts. In a later analysis, generation probabilities were computed using a VDJ recombination model fitted to out-of-frame rearrangements, and the results were checked against IGoR. In a later analysis, TCR-TCR, TCR-HLA and TCR-CMV co-occurrence was scored with hypergeometric tests, and a repertoire-size bias correction was applied to TCR pairs. In a later analysis, false discovery rates were estimated by permuting HLA or CMV assignments 20 times. In a later analysis, co-occurring TCRs were grouped using DBSCAN, with TCRdist sequence similarity added in when clustering inside HLA-allele-positive subsets. Co-occurrence clustering excluded repertoires with fewer than 30,000 or more than 120,000 public chains, plus five with anomalous nucleotide sharing. The clones in this table, taken by TCRdb from immuneACCESS, are in-frame only. Not every clone is retained; where verified, under half of the shortfall comes from an unresolved V gene, and the cause of the rest is unknown. Clonal size and the V and J genes are those of that table, whereas D and trimming came from the DNA. This sample gives about 160,000 clones in total; about 80% of them show up just once. Over 1% of the sample is taken by the ten largest.

Findings and caveats that apply to the study as a whole: Some IMGT-functional V segments, including TRBV6-2 and TRBV6-3, could not be distinguished by the 87-base-pair reads and were therefore excluded. While some public TCRs were present in many individuals, most TCR sequences turned up only very rarely across donors. The earlier analysis of around 600 of the donors excluded around 17 rarely observed V segments, including chromosome 9 orphons, because counts were too low. The authors suggested that the approach could potentially be generalized to other disease states and immunological phenotypes. In a later analysis, the rate of TCR association differed among HLA loci, with DRB1 alleles having the most associated TCRs and HLA-C alleles having the fewest. In this cohort, only TCR beta chains were sequenced, and detectable features were limited by the absence of alpha or paired-chain data. A further reported finding was that TCR beta sequences accurately predicted the HLA-A and HLA-B alleles for most subjects in the first cohort. In an earlier analysis of roughly 560 of the donors, most TCR beta V segments were observed in productive rearrangements about 87% or about 30% of the time, broadly matching IMGT annotations. Because some donors lacked HLA typing at each locus, the association tests relied only on the typed subset. Correlated functional status among segregating V segments might reflect linkage disequilibrium, but an unknown experimental factor could not be ruled out. Immune exposure information for the cohort was limited to CMV serostatus. When HLA alleles, especially DR and DQ, strongly co-occurred, attributing TCR associations to individual alleles was difficult. In a later genetic analysis, a missense DCLRE1C variant was associated with V-gene and J-gene trimming of TCR beta chains, and the association was replicated in an independent cohort. In a later genetic analysis, fewer N-insertions in productive TCRs were reported among donors in an Asian-associated ancestry cluster than the approximately 670-donor mean. In vitro tests confirmed that a few of the cytomegalovirus-associated TCR beta chains recognize cytomegalovirus antigens. A group of highly shared sequence variants was considered likely to be a technical artifact of the sequencing pipeline. In a later analysis, HLA-associated TCR beta chains showed more clonal expansion and lower generation probabilities than non-associated chains that were equally common. In a later analysis, several top co-occurrence clusters were reported to appear linked to parvovirus B19, influenza, CMV and Epstein-Barr virus. In both the original and validation cohorts, the classifier was reported to diagnose cytomegalovirus status with high specificity and sensitivity. In a later analysis, most CMV-associated TCR beta chains were found to appear HLA-restricted, with HLA associations seemingly driven largely by CMV exposure. The study listed 150 to 200 TCR beta chains as associated with cytomegalovirus. Specific HLA alleles were associated with 15,000 to 20,000 TCR beta sequences at a false discovery rate of 0.05 in a later analysis. The presence/absence analyses assumed that sequencing depth was roughly uniform across donors, and that assumption may not be true.

A note on this clone: The target of this receptor is not known. No much larger clone is present one base from it, and per-base qualities are unavailable.

Inclusive of the bounding cysteine and phenylalanine, the CDR3 is 12 residues long. Solely the CDR3 DNA is kept, with 36 bases framed from the first base. The V end loses 3 bases and the J end loses 3 bases, and a stretch of 6 bases separates them. From the germline V gene, CDR1 is KGHSH and CDR2 is LQKENI. Sequencing was carried out using PBMCs. The V and J genes are TRBV18 and TRBJ2-7; the D gene remains uncertain. The sequence derives from a woman between 50 and 59 years old in good health and CMV-seronegative. Here the CDR3 is given as CASSPNFYEQYF. The DNA sequence is given as TGTGCCAGCTCACCCAACTTCTACGAGCAGTACTTC.